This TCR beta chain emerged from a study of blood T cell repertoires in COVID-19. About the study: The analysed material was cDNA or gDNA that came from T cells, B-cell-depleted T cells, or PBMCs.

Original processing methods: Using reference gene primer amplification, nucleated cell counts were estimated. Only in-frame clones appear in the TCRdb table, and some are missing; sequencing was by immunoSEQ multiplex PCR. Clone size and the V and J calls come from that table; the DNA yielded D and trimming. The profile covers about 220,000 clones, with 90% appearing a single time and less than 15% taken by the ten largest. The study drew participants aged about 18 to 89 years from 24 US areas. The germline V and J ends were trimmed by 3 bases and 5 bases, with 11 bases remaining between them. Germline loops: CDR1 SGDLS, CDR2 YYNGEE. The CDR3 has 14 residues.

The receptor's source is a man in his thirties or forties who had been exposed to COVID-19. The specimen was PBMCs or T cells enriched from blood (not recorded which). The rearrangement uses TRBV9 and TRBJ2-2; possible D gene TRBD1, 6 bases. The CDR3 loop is CASSARDITGELFF. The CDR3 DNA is TGTGCCAGCAGCGCCCGGGACATTACCGGGGAGCTGTTTTTT.